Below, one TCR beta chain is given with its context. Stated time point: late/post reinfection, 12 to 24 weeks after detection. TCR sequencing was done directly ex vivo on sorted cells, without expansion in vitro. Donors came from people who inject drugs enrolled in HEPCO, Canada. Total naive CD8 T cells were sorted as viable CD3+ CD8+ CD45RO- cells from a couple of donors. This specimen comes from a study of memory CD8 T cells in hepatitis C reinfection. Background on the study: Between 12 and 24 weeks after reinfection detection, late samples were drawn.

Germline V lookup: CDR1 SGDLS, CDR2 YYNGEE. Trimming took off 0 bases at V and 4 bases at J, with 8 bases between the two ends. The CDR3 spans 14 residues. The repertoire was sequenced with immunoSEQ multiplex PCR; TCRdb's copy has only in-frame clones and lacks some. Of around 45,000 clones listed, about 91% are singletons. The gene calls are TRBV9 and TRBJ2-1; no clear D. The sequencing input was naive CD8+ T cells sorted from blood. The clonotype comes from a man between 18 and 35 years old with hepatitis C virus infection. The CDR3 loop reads CASSVARGYNEQFF. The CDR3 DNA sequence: TGTGCCAGCAGCGTAGCTAGAGGTTACAATGAGCAGTTCTTC.